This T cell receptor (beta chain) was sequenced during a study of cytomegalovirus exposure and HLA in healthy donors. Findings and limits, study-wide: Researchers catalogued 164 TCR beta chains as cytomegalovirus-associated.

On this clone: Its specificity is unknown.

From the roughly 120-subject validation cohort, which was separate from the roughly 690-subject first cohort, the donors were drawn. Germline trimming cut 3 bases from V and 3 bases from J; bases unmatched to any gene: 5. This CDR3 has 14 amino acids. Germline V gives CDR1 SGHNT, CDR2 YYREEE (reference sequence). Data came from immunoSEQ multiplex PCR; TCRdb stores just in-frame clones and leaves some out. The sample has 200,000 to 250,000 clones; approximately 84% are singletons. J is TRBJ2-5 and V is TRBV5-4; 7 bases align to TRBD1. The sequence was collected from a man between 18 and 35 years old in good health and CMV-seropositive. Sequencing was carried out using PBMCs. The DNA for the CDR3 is TGTGCCAGCAGCTCGACAGGGCTTGAAGAGACCCAGTACTTC. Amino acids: CASSSTGLEETQYF. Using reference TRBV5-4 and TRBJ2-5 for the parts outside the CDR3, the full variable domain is ETGVTQSPTHLIKTRGQQVTLRCSSQSGHNTVSWYQQALGQGPQFIFQYYREEENGRGNFPPRFSGLQFPNYSSELNVNALELDDSALYLCASSSTGLEETQYFGPGTRLLVL.